Following are 30 T cell receptor beta chains from one sample sequenced in a study of monozygotic twins with inflammatory bowel disease. One entry per CDR3 protein, without DNA, is what TCRdb gives after re-calling the 5' RACE reads. The sample totals around 150,000 distinct CDR3 sequences. Sequences were obtained from blood. These TCRs come from a human donor with ulcerative colitis or Crohn's disease, or a healthy co-twin of an affected twin (not recorded which).

This rearrangement joins TRBV5-1 to TRBJ2-3; TCRdb's D call of TRBD1 is untestable without DNA. The CDR3 spans 15 residues. Germline CDR1 is SGHRS and CDR2 is YFSETQ. The CDR3 reads CASSDRQGPTDTQYF.

The chain carries TRBV7-2 and TRBJ2-5. The CDR3 loop spans 15 amino acids. CDR1 and CDR2 from the germline V gene are SGHTA and FQGNSA. The CDR3 here is CASSSVLDFRETQYF.

The V call is TRBV7-2, the J call TRBJ1-2. This CDR3 is 13 amino acids long. Germline V lookup: CDR1 SGHTA, CDR2 FQGNSA. The CDR3 reads CASSIEQRSSYTF.

V usage is TRBV5-1 and J usage is TRBJ2-6; TCRdb picks TRBD1, but there is no DNA to check that call. The CDR3 is 17 amino acids. Germline lookup yields CDR1 SGHRS and CDR2 YFSETQ. CDR3 loop: CASNPMGAGTGANVLTF. Together with reference TRBV5-1 and TRBJ2-6, the CDR3 gives the full variable domain: KAGVTQTPRYLIKTRGQQVTLSCSPISGHRSVSWYQQTPGQGLQFLFEYFSETQRNKGNFPGRFSGRQFSNSRSEMNVSTLELGDSALYLCASNPMGAGTGANVLTFGAGSRLTVL.

V and J are TRBV11-1 and TRBJ2-1; the D call from TCRdb, TRBD1, cannot be confirmed without DNA. This CDR3 has 16 amino acids. The germline V gene has CDR1 SGHAT and CDR2 FQDESV (reference sequence). The CDR3 region is CASSLVWDRAYNEQFF.

The genes are TRBV7-9 and TRBJ1-1. The V gene's germline CDR1 is SEHNR and CDR2 FQNEAQ (reference sequence). The CDR3 sequence is 13 residues long. The CDR3 reads CASSSSLQLGAFF. Combining the CDR3 with reference TRBV7-9 and TRBJ1-1 gives the whole variable domain DTGVSQNPRHKITKRGQNVTFRCDPISEHNRLYWYRQTLGQGPEFLTYFQNEAQLEKSRLLSDRFSAERPKGSFSTLEIQRTEQGDSAMYLCASSSSLQLGAFFGQGTRLTVV.

The chain uses TRBV11-1 and TRBJ2-1; TCRdb selects TRBD2, and the lack of DNA leaves this call unchecked. The CDR3 spans 14 residues. Germline V gene data show CDR1 as SGHAT and CDR2 as FQDESV (reference sequence). The CDR3 region is CASSASGNRGEQFF.

The V and J genes are TRBV28 and TRBJ1-2. CDR3 size: 15 residues. Germline V gene data show CDR1 as MDHEN and CDR2 as SYDVKM. This CDR3 is CASSLFAEANYGYTF.

The chain couples TRBV11-3 to TRBJ2-1. Germline values: CDR1 SGHNT, CDR2 YENEEA. The CDR3 consists of 15 residues. The CDR3 here is CASSLERELDNEQFF.

This chain joins TRBV7-2 and TRBJ2-5; TCRdb returns TRBD1, unconfirmable since there is no DNA. Germline V gene sequence: CDR1 SGHTA, CDR2 FQGNSA. The CDR3 extends over 18 amino acids. CDR3 region: CASSFATGGGPMGETQYF.

This sequence joins TRBV24-1 and TRBJ2-7. The V gene's germline CDR1 is KGHDR and CDR2 SFDVKD. This CDR3 contains 14 residues. CDR3 protein: CATSDPGYPHEQYF.

J is TRBJ2-7 and V is TRBV20-1; TCRdb lists TRBD1, though no DNA is available to test this call. From germline, CDR1 is DFQATT and CDR2 SNEGSKA (reference sequence). This CDR3 is built from 15 residues. The chain's CDR3 is CSARGTGGNPYEQYF.

The V gene is TRBV5-4, the J gene TRBJ2-2; TCRdb calls TRBD1, which cannot be checked without DNA. Germline loops: CDR1 SGHNT, CDR2 YYREEE (reference sequence). The CDR3 extends over 15 amino acids. The chain's CDR3 is CASSLWGVRTGELFF.

The chain is built from TRBV19 and TRBJ2-5; TCRdb names TRBD1, which stays unverified in the absence of DNA. The CDR3 covers 17 residues. Germline V gene data show CDR1 as LNHDA and CDR2 as SQIVND (reference sequence). CDR3 region: CASSIRGATSSQETQYF.

J is TRBJ2-7 and V is TRBV10-3; TCRdb gives TRBD2 as the D gene, but with no DNA this cannot be confirmed. This CDR3 spans 19 amino acids. Germline values: CDR1 ENHRY, CDR2 SYGVKD. Here the CDR3 reads CAISESLYGLADISYEQYF.

The gene calls are TRBV6-5 and TRBJ2-5; TCRdb names TRBD2, which stays unverified in the absence of DNA. Germline V gives CDR1 MNHEY, CDR2 SVGAGI. This CDR3 has 15 amino acids. CDR3 region: CASSYPGLAKETQYF.

J is TRBJ1-5 and V is TRBV19; TCRdb's D gene call, TRBD1, goes unchecked for lack of DNA. Germline lookup yields CDR1 LNHDA and CDR2 SQIVND (reference sequence). This CDR3 is built from 16 residues. CDR3 sequence: CASSSYLGGRNQPQHF. The variable domain in full, with the rest retrieved from reference TRBV19 and TRBJ1-5, is DGGITQSPKYLFRKEGQNVTLSCEQNLNHDAMYWYRQDPGQGLRLIYYSQIVNDFQKGDIAEGYSVSREKKESFPLTVTSAQKNPTAFYLCASSSYLGGRNQPQHFGDGTRLSIL.

V gene TRBV15 combines with J gene TRBJ2-7; there is no DNA to check the TCRdb D call of TRBD1. This CDR3 has 13 residues. Germline V gene lookup returns CDR1 LNHNV and CDR2 YYDKDF (reference sequence). CDR3 amino acids: CATGANWAYEQYF.

The rearrangement links TRBV7-9 to TRBJ2-2; TCRdb selects TRBD2, and the lack of DNA leaves this call unchecked. The length of the CDR3 is 16 residues. CDR1 is SEHNR, CDR2 FQNEAQ, per germline (reference sequence). CDR3 loop: CASSSSGGHYTGELFF.

The V call is TRBV10-3, the J call TRBJ1-1. The CDR3 is 15 residues long. Germline V gene data show CDR1 as ENHRY and CDR2 as SYGVKD. This chain's CDR3 is CAISESRRQDTEAFF.

The CDR3 sequence is CSARVGLVSGKDIQYF. The rearrangement links TRBV20-1 to TRBJ2-4; the D gene TCRdb calls, TRBD2, cannot be checked with no DNA. Germline assignment: CDR1 DFQATT and CDR2 SNEGSKA (reference sequence). The CDR3 is 16 amino acids.

J is TRBJ2-1 and V is TRBV5-1. The CDR3 extends over 14 amino acids. Germline CDR1 SGHRS, CDR2 YFSETQ. The CDR3 is CASSSQTRYDEQFF.

V is TRBV25-1 and J is TRBJ2-5; the TRBD1 assignment by TCRdb is unverifiable without DNA. The CDR3 sequence is 16 residues long. Germline V gene sequence: CDR1 MGHDK, CDR2 SYGVNS. The chain's CDR3 is CAITQPIGGYAETQYF.

The chain links TRBV20-1 to TRBJ2-3; TCRdb proposes TRBD1, but this gene call is untestable without DNA. This CDR3 spans 17 amino acids. The germline V gene encodes CDR1 DFQATT and CDR2 SNEGSKA (reference sequence). CDR3 in amino acids: CSARGGGGLGSTDTQYF.

The chain employs TRBV30 and TRBJ1-6; lacking DNA, the TRBD1 call made by TCRdb goes unchecked. This CDR3 spans 14 amino acids. Germline V gene data show CDR1 as GTSNPN and CDR2 as SVGIG (reference sequence). The CDR3 is CAWSKGSDNSPLHF.

The gene calls are TRBV2 and TRBJ2-7. Germline CDR1 is SNHLY and CDR2 is FYNNEI. This CDR3 spans 11 amino acids. The CDR3 protein is CASSVHYEQYF.

This chain's CDR3 is CASTPGIREYSNEQFF. The chain carries TRBV19 and TRBJ2-1; TCRdb outputs TRBD2, but without DNA this stays unchecked. The CDR3 totals 16 residues. Germline loops: CDR1 LNHDA, CDR2 SQIVND (reference sequence).

V usage is TRBV29-1 and J usage is TRBJ2-2. CDR1 is SQVTM and CDR2 is ANQGSEA in the germline V gene. This CDR3 has 12 amino acids. CDR3 sequence: CSVNLGTGELFF.

V is TRBV6-4 and J is TRBJ2-2. The CDR3 runs 13 residues. Germline loops: CDR1 MRHNA, CDR2 SNTAGT. CDR3 sequence reads: CASSGGHTGELFF.

This chain connects TRBV24-1 to TRBJ2-7; without DNA, the TCRdb call of TRBD1 cannot be checked. Per the germline V gene, CDR1 is KGHDR and CDR2 is SFDVKD. This CDR3 is built from 15 residues. The CDR3 loop is CATSDGTAFSYEQYF.